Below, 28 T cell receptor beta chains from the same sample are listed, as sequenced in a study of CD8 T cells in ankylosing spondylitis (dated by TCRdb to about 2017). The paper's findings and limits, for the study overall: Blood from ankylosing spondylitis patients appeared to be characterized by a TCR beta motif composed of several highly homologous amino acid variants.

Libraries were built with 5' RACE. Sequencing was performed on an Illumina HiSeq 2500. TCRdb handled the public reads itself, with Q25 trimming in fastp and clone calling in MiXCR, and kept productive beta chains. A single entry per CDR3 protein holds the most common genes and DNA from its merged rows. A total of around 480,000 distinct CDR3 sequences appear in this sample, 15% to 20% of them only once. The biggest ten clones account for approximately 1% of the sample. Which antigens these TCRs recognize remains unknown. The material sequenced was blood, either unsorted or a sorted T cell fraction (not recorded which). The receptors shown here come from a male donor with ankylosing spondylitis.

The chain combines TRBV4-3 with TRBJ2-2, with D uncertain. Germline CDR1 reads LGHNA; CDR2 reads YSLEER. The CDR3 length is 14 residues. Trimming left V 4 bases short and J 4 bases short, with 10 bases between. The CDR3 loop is CASSLDGTTGELFF. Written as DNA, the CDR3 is TGCGCCAGCAGCCTAGACGGAACCACCGGGGAGCTGTTTTTT.

The CDR3 DNA sequence: TGCTGTCCCCTTCCGGGACCAAACTATGGCTACACCTTC. Translated, it gives CCPLPGPNYGYTF. The chain is built from TRBV20-1 and TRBJ1-2, with a tentative D call TRBD1 (5 bases). The CDR3 loop spans 13 amino acids. Germline CDR1 reads DFQATT; CDR2 reads SNEGSKA (reference sequence).

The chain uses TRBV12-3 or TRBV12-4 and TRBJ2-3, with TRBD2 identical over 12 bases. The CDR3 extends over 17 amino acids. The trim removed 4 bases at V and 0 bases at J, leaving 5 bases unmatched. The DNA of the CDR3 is TGTGCCAGCAGTTCTCGGACTAGCGGGATTAGCACAGATACGCAGTATTTT. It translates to CASSSRTSGISTDTQYF.

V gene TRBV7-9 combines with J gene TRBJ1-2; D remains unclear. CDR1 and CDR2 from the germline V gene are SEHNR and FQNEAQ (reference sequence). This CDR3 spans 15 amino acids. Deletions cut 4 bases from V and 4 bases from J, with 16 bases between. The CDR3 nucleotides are TGTGCCAGCAGCTCCCGCGGGGAGGAAAGCTATGGCTACACCTTC. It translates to CASSSRGEESYGYTF.

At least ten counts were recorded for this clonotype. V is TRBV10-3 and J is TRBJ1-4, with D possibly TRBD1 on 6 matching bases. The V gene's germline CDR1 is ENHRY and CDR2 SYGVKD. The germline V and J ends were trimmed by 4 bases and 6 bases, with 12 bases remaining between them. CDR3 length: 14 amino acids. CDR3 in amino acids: CAISGTANDEKLFF. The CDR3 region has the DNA TGTGCCATCAGTGGGACAGCTAACGATGAAAAACTGTTTTTT.

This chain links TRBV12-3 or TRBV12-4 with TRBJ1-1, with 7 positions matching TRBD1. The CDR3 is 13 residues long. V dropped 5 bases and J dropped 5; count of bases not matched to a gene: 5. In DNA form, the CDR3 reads TGTGCCAGCAGTGGACAGGCGGGGACTGAAGCTTTCTTT. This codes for CASSGQAGTEAFF.

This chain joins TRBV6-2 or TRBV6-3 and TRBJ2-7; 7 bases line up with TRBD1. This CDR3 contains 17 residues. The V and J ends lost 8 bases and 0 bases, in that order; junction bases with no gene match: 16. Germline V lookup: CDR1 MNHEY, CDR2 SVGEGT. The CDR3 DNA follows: TGTGCCAGCCAAATGGGATATTGGGACAGAAGCTCCTACGAGCAGTACTTC. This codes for CASQMGYWDRSSYEQYF.

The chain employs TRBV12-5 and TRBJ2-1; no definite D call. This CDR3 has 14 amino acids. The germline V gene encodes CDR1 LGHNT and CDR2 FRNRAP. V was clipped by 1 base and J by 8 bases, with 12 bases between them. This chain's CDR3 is CASGLAPSYHEQFF. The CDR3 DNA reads TGTGCTAGTGGTTTGGCCCCCTCTTACCATGAGCAGTTCTTC.

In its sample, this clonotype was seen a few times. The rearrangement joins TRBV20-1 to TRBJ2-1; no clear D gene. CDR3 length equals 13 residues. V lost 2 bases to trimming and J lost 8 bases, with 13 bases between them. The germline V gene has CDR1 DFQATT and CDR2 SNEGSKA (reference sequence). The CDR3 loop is CSARFGSGDEQFF. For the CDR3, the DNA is TGCAGTGCTAGATTCGGCAGTGGAGATGAGCAGTTCTTC.

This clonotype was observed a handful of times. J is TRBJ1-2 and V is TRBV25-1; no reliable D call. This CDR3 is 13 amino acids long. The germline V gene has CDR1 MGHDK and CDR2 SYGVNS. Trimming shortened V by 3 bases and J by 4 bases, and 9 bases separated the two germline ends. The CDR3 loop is CASSDSQVYGYTF. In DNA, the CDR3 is TGTGCCAGCAGTGATAGTCAAGTCTATGGCTACACCTTC.

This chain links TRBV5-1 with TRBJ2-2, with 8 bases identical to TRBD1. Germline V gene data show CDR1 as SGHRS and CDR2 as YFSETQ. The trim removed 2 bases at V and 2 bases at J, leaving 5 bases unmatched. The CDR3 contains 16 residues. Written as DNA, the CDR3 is TGCGCCAGCAGCTTCGGGGACAGGCTCAACACCGGGGAGCTGTTTTTT. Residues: CASSFGDRLNTGELFF. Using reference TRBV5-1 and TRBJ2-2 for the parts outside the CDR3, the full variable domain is KAGVTQTPRYLIKTRGQQVTLSCSPISGHRSVSWYQQTPGQGLQFLFEYFSETQRNKGNFPGRFSGRQFSNSRSEMNVSTLELGDSALYLCASSFGDRLNTGELFFGEGSRLTVL.

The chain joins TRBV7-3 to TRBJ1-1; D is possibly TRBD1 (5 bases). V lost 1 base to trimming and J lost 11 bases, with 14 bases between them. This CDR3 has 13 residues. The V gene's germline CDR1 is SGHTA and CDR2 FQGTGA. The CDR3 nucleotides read TGTGCCAGCAGCTTAAGTGTTGAAGGGGAGGCTTTCTTT. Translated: CASSLSVEGEAFF. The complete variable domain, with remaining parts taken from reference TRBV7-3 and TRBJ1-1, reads GAGVSQTPSNKVTEKGKYVELRCDPISGHTALYWYRQSLGQGPEFLIYFQGTGAADDSGLPNDRFFAVRPEGSVSTLKIQRTERGDSAVYLCASSLSVEGEAFFGQGTRLTVV.

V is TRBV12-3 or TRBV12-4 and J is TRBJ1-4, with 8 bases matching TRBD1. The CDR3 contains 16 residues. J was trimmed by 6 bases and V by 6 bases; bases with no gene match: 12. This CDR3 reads CASSPYAQGGYEKLFF. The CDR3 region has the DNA TGTGCCAGCAGCCCATACGCACAGGGGGGATATGAAAAACTGTTTTTT.

Here the CDR3 DNA reads TGTGCCTGGAGTGCGGGGGTCCAAGAGACCCAGTACTTC. It yields the protein CAWSAGVQETQYF. This chain connects TRBV30 to TRBJ2-5, with D possibly being TRBD2 (6 bases). V shed 1 base and J shed 1 base, with 7 bases lying between them. This CDR3 region has 13 residues. The germline V gene has CDR1 GTSNPN and CDR2 SVGIG (reference sequence). The whole variable domain, filled in from reference TRBV30 and TRBJ2-5, reads SQTIHQWPATLVQPVGSPLSLECTVEGTSNPNLYWYRQAAGRGLQLLFYSVGIGQISSEVPQNLSASRPQDRQFILSSKKLLLSDSGFYLCAWSAGVQETQYFGPGTRLLVL.

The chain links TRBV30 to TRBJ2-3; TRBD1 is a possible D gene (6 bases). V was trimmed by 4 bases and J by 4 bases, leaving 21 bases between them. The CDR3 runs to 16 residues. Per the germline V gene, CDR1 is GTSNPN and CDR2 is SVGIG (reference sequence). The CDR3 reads CAWTEGTGHNPDTQYF. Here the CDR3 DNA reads TGTGCCTGGACCGAGGGAACAGGGCACAATCCAGATACGCAGTATTTT. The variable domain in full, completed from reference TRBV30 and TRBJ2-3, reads SQTIHQWPATLVQPVGSPLSLECTVEGTSNPNLYWYRQAAGRGLQLLFYSVGIGQISSEVPQNLSASRPQDRQFILSSKKLLLSDSGFYLCAWTEGTGHNPDTQYFGPGTRLTVL.

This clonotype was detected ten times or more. CDR3 DNA: TGTGCCAGCAGTTTCCATACCGACGGGCACTACGAGCAGTACTTC. Its protein is CASSFHTDGHYEQYF. This rearrangement joins TRBV12-3 or TRBV12-4 to TRBJ2-7; D remains ambiguous. The CDR3 is 15 amino acids. The V end was cut by 3 bases, the J end by 3 bases, with 15 bases between.

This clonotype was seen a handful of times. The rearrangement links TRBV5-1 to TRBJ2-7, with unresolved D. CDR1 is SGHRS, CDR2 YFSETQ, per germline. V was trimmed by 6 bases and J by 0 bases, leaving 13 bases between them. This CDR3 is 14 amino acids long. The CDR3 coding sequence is TGCGCCAGCACCGTAACGTCCGGCTCCTACGAGCAGTACTTC. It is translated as CASTVTSGSYEQYF.

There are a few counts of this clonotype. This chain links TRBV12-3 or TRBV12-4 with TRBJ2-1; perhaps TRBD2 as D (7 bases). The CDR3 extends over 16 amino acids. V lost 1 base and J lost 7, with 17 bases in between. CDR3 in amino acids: CASSLDGGAFKNEQFF. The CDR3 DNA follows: TGTGCCAGCAGTTTAGATGGGGGGGCCTTTAAGAATGAGCAGTTCTTC.

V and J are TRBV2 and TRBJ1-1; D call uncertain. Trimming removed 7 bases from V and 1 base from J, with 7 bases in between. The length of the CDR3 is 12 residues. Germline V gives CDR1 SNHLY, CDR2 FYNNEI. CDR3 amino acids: CASTRGNTEAFF. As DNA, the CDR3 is TGTGCCAGCACCCGGGGGAACACTGAAGCTTTCTTT.

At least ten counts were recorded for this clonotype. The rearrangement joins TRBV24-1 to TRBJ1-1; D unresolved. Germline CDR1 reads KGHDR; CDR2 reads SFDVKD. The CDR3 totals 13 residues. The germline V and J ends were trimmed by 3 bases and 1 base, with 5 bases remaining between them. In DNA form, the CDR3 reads TGTGCCACCAGTGATAGAGGGAACACTGAAGCTTTCTTT. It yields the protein CATSDRGNTEAFF.

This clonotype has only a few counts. The CDR3 DNA follows: TGCGCCAGCAGCTTGGTTACAATCTCTGGGGCCAACGTCCTGACTTTC. Encoded protein: CASSLVTISGANVLTF. The rearrangement joins TRBV5-1 to TRBJ2-6, with unresolved D. V was cut by 0 bases and J by 0 bases, with 7 bases left in between. This CDR3 region has 16 residues. In germline, CDR1 is SGHRS, CDR2 YFSETQ.

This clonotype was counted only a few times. The DNA of the CDR3 is TGTGCCAGCAGCGTAGACCCGGGACAGGGCTACGAGCAGTACTTC. Its translation is CASSVDPGQGYEQYF. The genes are TRBV9 and TRBJ2-7; 9 bases match TRBD1. Germline trimming cut 0 bases from V and 3 bases from J; bases unmatched to any gene: 4. Per the germline V gene, CDR1 is SGDLS and CDR2 is YYNGEE. The CDR3 has 15 residues.

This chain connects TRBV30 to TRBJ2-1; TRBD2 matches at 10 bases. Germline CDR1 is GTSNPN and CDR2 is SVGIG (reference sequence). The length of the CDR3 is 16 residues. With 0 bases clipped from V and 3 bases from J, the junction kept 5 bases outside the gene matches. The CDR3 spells CAWSVGRTSGYNEQFF. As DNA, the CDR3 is TGTGCCTGGAGTGTAGGTCGGACTAGCGGCTACAATGAGCAGTTCTTC.

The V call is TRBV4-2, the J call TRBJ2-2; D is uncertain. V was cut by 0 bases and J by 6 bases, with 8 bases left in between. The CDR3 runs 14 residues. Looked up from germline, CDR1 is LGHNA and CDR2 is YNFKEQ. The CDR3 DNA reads TGTGCCAGCAGCCAAGATACCTTTGCCGGGGAGCTGTTTTTT. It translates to CASSQDTFAGELFF.

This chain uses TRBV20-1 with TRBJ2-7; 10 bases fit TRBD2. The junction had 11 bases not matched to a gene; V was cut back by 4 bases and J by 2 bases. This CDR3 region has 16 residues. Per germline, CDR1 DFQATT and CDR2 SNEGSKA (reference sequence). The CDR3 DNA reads TGCAGTGCTACGGGACTAGCGCCATTCTCTGCCTACGAGCAGTACTTC. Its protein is CSATGLAPFSAYEQYF.

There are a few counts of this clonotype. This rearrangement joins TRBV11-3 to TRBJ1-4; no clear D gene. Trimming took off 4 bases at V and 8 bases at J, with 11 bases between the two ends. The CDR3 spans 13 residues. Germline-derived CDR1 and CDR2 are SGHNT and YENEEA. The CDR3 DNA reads TGTGCCAGCAGCTCGGTTCGATACGAAAAACTGTTTTTT. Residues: CASSSVRYEKLFF.

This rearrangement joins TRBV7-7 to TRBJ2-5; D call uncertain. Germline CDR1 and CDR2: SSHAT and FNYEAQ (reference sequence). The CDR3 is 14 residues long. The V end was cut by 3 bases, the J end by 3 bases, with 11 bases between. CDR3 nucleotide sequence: TGTGCCAGCAGCTTCGGTCTAACCGAAGAGACCCAGTACTTC. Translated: CASSFGLTEETQYF.

The CDR3 reads CASSPLGLAGGLYEQYF. DNA for the CDR3: TGTGCCAGCAGTCCCCTCGGGTTAGCGGGAGGTCTCTACGAGCAGTACTTC. The rearrangement joins TRBV28 to TRBJ2-7; 10 positions match TRBD2. The CDR3 loop spans 17 amino acids. Looked up from germline, CDR1 is MDHEN and CDR2 is SYDVKM. With V trimmed by 5 bases and J by 3 bases, 13 bases remained unmatched.